This T cell receptor beta chain was recorded in a study of cytomegalovirus exposure and HLA in healthy donors. Study in general: The study's early data release held about 85 million unique TCRs from HLA-typed donors. Regarding the study as a whole: By HLA locus, TCR association rates varied in a later analysis, with DRB1 showing the most and HLA-C the fewest. Earlier analysis looked at TCR beta V segments, and most were productive about 90% or about 30% of the time.

PCR used 60 Vbeta primers and 13 Jbeta primers. Sequenced by immunoSEQ multiplex PCR; TCRdb stores in-frame clones only, minus some. This table holds about 180,000 clones, around three quarters found once. Comment on this clone: What it binds is not known.

From germline, CDR1 is MNHNS and CDR2 SASEGT. Trimming removed 7 bases from V and 0 bases from J, with 12 bases in between. This CDR3 contains 14 residues. Sequencing was done on a sample of PBMCs. This sequence originates from a man aged 40-55 years in good health and CMV-seronegative. V and J are TRBV6-1 and TRBJ1-2; D is undetermined. The CDR3 coding sequence is TGTGCCAGCACCGCAACAGTTACTAACTATGGCTACACCTTC. This translates into CASTATVTNYGYTF.